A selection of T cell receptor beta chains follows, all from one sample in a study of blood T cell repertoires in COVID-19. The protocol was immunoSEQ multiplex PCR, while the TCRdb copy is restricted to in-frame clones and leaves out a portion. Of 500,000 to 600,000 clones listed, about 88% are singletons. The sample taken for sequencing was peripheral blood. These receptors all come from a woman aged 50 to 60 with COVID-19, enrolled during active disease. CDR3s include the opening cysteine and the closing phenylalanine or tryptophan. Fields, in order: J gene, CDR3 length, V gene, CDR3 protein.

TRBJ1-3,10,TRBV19,CASKEDTIYF
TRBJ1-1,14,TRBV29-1,CSASLTGLNTEAFF
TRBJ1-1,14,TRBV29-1,CSVMYRSSNTEAFF
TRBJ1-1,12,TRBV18,CASSLGTAEAFF
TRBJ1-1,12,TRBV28,CASLGGVTEAFF
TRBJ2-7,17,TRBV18,CASSPGQGFIGTYEQYF
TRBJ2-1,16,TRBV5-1,CASSLAGQGGYNEQFF
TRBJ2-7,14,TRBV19,CASSRSGGSYEQYF
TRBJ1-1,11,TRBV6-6,CASSPDREAFF
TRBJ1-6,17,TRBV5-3,CASYSRGTPSYNSPLHF
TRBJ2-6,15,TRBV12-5,CASGIAGSGANVLTF
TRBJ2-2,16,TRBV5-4,CASSPSGGVFAGELFF
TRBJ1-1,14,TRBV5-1,CASSQTTGNTEAFF
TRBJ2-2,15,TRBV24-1,CATSRTGGHTGELFF
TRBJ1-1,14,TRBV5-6,CASSLGGGFTEAFF
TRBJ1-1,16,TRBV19,CASSLWTGGMNTEAFF
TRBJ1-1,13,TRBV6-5,CASTPGQFTEAFF
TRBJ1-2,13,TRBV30,CAWSTTYSGGYTF
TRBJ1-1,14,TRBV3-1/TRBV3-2,CASSVGHSNTEAFF
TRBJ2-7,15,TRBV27,CASSSLQGGDHEQYF
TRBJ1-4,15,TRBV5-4,CASSLGTPTNEKLFF
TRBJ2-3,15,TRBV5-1,CASSLGQGRADTQYF
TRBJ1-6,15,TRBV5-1,CASSLAGTVNSPLHF
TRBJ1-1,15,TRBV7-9,CASSLVQGRGTEAFF
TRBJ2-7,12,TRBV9,CASSPGTGEQYF
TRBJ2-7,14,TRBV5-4,CASSLDLSSYEQYF
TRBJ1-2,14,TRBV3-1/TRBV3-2,CASSPGTGNYGYTF
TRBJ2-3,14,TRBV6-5,CASTPPGGTDTQYF
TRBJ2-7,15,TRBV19,CASSIRWDRGYEQYF
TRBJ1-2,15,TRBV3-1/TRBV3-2,CASSPTRQQLYGYTF
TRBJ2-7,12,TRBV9,CASSGGGYEQYF
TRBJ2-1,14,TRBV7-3,CASSSGVAYNEQFF
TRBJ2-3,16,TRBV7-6,CASSLGSGTGVDTQYF
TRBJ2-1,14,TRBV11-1,CASSLRAGDNEQFF
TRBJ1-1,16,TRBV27,CASSRPGTGPNTEAFF
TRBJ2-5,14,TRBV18,CASSPSGDGETQYF
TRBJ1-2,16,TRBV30,CASSRQGGTSSYGYTF
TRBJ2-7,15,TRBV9,CASSVGGGITYEQYF
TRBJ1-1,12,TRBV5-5,CASSPLGQKAFF
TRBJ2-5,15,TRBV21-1,CASSKRAEEQETQYF
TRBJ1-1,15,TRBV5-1,CASSLIPGQNTEAFF
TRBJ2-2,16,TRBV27,CASRTRGLRNTGELFF
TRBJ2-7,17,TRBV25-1,CASTRLAGALFSYEQYF
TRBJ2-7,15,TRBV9,CASSVGGHYSYEQYF
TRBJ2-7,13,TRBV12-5,CASGRDWGREQYF
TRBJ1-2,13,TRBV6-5,CASTVTGSYGYTF
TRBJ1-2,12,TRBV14,CASSQGGTGGTF
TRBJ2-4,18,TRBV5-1,CASSAGLAGGLGEDIQYF